The clone carrying this T cell receptor (beta chain) appeared a few times. Amplification of TCR beta CDR3 regions was performed using RNA transcripts as template. First-round RT-PCR targeting the TCR CDR3 was performed with the HTBI primer set. TCRdb re-called the multiplex PCR reads through MiXCR, storing one row per CDR3 protein. This sample has nearly 600,000 distinct CDR3 sequences, with more than 13% found just once. This sample was included in a study of T cells in Graves' hyperthyroidism and ophthalmopathy. CDR1 is SGHNT and CDR2 is YYREEE in the germline V gene (reference sequence). Deletions cut 1 base from V and 8 bases from J, with 17 bases between. The CDR3 sequence is 15 residues long.

This clonotype originated in a woman younger than 30 with Graves' ophthalmopathy. The V gene is TRBV5-4, the J gene TRBJ2-3; weak D call: TRBD1 (5 bases). Sequencing was done on a sample of blood. The CDR3 nucleotides are TGTGCCAGCAGCTTGCCAGGGAACGATATTCGTACGCAGTATTTT. Protein sequence: CASSLPGNDIRTQYF.